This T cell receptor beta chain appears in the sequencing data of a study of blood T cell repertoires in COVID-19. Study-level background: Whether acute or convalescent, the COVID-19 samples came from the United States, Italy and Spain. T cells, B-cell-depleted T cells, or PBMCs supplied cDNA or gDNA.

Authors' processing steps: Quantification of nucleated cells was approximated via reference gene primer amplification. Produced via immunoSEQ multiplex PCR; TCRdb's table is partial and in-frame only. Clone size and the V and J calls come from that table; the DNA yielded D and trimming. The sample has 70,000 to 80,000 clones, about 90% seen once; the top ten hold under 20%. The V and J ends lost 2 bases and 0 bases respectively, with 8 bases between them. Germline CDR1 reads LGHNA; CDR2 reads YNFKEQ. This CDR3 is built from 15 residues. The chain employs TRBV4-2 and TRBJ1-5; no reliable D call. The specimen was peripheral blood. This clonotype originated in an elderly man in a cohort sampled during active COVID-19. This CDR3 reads CASSQFSDSNQPQHF. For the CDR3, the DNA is TGTGCCAGCAGCCAATTTAGTGATAGCAATCAGCCCCAGCATTTT.